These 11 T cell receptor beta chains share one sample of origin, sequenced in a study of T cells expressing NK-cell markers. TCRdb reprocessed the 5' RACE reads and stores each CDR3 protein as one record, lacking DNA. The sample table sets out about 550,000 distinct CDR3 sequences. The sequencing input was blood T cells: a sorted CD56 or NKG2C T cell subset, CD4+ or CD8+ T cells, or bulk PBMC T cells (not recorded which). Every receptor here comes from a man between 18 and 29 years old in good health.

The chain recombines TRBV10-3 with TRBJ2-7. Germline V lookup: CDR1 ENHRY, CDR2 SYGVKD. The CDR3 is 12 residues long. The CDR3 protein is CAISLGPTEQYF.

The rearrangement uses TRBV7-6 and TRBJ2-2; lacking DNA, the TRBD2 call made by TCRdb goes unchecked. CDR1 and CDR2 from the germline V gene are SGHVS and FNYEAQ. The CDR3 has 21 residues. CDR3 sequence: CASSLGTGLASGSGRTGELFF.

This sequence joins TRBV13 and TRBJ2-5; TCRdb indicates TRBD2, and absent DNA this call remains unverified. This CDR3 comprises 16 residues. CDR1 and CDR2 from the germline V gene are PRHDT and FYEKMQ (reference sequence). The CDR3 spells CASSLSTLAEQETQYF.

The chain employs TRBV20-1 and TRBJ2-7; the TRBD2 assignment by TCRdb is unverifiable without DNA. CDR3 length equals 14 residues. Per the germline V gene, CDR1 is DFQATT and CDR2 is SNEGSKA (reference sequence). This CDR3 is CSARSTDYIYEQYF.

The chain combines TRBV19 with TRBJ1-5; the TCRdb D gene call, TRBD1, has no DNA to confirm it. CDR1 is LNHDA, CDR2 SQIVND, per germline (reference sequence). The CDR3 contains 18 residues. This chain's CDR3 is CASSIDLVGQGANQPQHF.

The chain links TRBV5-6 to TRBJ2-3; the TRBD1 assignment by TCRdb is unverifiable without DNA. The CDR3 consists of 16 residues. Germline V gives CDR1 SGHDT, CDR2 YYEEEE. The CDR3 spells CASSLKTGHPSDTQYF.

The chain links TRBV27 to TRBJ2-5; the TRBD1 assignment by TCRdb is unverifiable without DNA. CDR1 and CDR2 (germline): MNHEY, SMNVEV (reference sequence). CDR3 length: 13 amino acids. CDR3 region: CASSLSFGKTQYF.

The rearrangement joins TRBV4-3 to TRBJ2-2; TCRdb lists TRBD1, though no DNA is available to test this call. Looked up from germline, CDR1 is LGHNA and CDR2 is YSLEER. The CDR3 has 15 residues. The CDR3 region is CASSRSGTGTGELFF.

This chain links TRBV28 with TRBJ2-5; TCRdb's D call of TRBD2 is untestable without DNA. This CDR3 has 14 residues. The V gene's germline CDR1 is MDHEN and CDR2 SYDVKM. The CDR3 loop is CASSPAGVQETQYF.

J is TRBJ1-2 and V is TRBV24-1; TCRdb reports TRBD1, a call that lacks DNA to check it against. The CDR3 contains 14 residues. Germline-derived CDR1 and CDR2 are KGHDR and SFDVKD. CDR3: CATSDSTGAYGYTF.

CDR3 loop: CASSPWDARETQYF. The chain has TRBV12-3 or TRBV12-4 and TRBJ2-5; TCRdb's D gene call, TRBD1, goes unchecked for lack of DNA. The CDR3 runs 14 residues.